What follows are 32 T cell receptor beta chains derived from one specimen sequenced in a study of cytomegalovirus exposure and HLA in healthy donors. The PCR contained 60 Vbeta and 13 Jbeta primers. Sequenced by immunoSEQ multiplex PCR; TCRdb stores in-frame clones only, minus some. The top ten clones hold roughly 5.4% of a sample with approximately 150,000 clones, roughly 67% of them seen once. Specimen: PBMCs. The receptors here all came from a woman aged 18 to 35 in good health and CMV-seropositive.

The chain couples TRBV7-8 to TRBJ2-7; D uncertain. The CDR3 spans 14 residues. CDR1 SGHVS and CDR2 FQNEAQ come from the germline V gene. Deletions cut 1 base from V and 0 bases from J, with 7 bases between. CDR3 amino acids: CASSLVTPSYEQYF. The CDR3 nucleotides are TGTGCCAGCAGCTTAGTGACACCCTCCTACGAGCAGTACTTC.

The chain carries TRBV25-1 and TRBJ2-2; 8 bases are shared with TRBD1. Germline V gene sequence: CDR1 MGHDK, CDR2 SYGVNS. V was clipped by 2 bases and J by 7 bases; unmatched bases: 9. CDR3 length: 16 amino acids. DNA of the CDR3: TGTGCCAGCAGTGAAGGGGACAGGAGATTGGGCGGGGAGCTGTTTTTT. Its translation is CASSEGDRRLGGELFF. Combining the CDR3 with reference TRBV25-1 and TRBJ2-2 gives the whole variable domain EADIYQTPRYLVIGTGKKITLECSQTMGHDKMYWYQQDPGMELHLIHYSYGVNSTEKGDLSSESTVSRIRTEHFPLTLESARPSHTSQYLCASSEGDRRLGGELFFGEGSRLTVL.

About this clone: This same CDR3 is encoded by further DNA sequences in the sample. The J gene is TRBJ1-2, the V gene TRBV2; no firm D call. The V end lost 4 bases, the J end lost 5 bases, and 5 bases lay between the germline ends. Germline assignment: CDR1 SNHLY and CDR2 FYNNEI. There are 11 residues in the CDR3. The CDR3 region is CASSAGYGYTF. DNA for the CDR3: TGTGCCAGCAGTGCGGGTTATGGCTACACCTTC.

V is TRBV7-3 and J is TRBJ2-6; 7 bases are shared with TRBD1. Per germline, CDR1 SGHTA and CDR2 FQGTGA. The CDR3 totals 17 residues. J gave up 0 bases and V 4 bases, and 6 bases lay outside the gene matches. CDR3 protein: CASSSGQDFSGANVLTF. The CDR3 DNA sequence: TGTGCCAGCAGCTCTGGACAGGACTTCTCTGGGGCCAACGTCCTGACTTTC.

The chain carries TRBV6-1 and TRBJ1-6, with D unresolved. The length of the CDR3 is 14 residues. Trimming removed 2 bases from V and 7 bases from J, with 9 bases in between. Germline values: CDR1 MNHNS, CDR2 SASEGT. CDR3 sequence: CASSENHKNSPLHF. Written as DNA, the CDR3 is TGTGCCAGCAGTGAAAACCACAAGAATTCACCCCTCCACTTT.

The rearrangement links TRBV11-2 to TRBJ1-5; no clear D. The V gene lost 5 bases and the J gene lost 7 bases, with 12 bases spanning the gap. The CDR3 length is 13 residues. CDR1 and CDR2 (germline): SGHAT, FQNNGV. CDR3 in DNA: TGTGCCAGCAGCCTCGGGGATCGGCAGCCCCAGCATTTT. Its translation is CASSLGDRQPQHF.

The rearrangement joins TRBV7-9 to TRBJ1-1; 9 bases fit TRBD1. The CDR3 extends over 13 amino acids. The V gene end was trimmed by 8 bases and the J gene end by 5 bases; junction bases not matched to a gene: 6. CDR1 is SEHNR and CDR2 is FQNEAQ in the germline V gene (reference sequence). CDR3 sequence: CASLGQGHTEAFF. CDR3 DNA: TGTGCCAGCCTGGGACAGGGTCATACTGAAGCTTTCTTT.

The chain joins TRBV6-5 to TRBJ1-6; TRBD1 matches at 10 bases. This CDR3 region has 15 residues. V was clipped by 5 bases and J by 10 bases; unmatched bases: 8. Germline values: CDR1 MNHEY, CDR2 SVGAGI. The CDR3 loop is CASSVTTGGRSPLHF. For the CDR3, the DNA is TGTGCCAGCAGTGTAACGACAGGGGGCCGATCACCCCTCCACTTT.

The DNA for the CDR3 is TGCAGCGTGGGCCGTCCGGGACAGATTAACTATGGCTACACCTTC. Translating gives CSVGRPGQINYGYTF. The chain carries TRBV29-1 and TRBJ1-2; TRBD1 matches at 7 bases. CDR1 is SQVTM and CDR2 is ANQGSEA in the germline V gene. Trimming removed 6 bases from V and 1 base from J; junction bases left unmatched: 11. This CDR3 comprises 15 residues. Based on the CDR3 plus reference TRBV29-1 and TRBJ1-2, the full variable domain is SAVISQKPSRDICQRGTSLTIQCQVDSQVTMMFWYRQQPGQSLTLIATANQGSEATYESGFVIDKFPISRPNLTFSTLTVSNMSPEDSSIYLCSVGRPGQINYGYTFGSGTRLTVV.

Here the CDR3 DNA reads TGTGCCAGCAGCCGAGGGGGGGAGCACGAGCAGTACTTC. Translating it yields CASSRGGEHEQYF. The chain combines TRBV6-5 with TRBJ2-7; a possible D gene is TRBD2 (7 bases). The CDR3 consists of 13 residues. V dropped 6 bases and J dropped 5 bases, with 14 bases sitting between them. Germline CDR1 and CDR2: MNHEY and SVGAGI.

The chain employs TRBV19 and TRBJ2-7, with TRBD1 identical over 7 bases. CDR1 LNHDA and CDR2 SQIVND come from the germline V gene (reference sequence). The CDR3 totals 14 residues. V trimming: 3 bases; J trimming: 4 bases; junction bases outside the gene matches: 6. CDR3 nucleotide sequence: TGTGCCAGTAGTATGAGACAGGGCTTTTACGAGCAGTACTTC. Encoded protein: CASSMRQGFYEQYF. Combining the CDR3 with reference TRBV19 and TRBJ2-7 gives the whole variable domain DGGITQSPKYLFRKEGQNVTLSCEQNLNHDAMYWYRQDPGQGLRLIYYSQIVNDFQKGDIAEGYSVSREKKESFPLTVTSAQKNPTAFYLCASSMRQGFYEQYFGPGTRLTVT.

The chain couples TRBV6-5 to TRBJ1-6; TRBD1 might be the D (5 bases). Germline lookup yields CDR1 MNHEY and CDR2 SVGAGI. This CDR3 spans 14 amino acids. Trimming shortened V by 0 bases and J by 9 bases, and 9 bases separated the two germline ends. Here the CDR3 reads CASSYSGRSSPLHF. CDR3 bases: TGTGCCAGCAGTTACTCGGGGCGGAGTTCACCCCTCCACTTT.

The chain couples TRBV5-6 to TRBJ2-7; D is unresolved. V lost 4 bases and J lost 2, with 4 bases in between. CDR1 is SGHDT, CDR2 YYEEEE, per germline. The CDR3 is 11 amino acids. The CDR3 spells CASSNTYEQYF. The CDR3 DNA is TGTGCCAGCAGCAACACCTACGAGCAGTACTTC.

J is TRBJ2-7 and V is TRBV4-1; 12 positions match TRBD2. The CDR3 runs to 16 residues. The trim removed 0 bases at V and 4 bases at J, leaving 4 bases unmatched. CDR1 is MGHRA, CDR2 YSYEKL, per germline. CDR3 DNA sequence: TGCGCCAGCAGCCAAGACTCCGGGACTAGCGGGTACGAGCAGTACTTC. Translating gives CASSQDSGTSGYEQYF.

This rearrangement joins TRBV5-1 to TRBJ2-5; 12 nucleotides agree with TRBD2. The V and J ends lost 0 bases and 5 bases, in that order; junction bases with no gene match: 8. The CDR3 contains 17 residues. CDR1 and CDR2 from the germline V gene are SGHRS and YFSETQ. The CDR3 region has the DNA TGCGCCAGCAGCTTGGCGGCTAGCGGGGGGGGGTGGGAGACCCAGTACTTC. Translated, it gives CASSLAASGGGWETQYF.

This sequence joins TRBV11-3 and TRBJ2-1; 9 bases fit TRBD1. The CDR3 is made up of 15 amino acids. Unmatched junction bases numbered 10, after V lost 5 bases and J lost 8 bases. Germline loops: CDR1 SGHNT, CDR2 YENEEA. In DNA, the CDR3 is TGTGCCAGCAGCGACGGACAGGGGTTGGTCGATGAGCAGTTCTTC. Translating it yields CASSDGQGLVDEQFF.

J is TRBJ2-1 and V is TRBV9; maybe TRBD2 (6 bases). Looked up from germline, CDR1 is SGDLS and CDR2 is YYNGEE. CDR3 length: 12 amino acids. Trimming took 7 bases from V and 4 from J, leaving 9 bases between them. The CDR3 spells CASGGLYNEQFF. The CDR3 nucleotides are TGTGCCAGCGGAGGGCTATACAATGAGCAGTTCTTC. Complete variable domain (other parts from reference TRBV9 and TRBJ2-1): DSGVTQTPKHLITATGQRVTLRCSPRSGDLSVYWYQQSLDQGLQFLIQYYNGEERAKGNILERFSAQQFPDLHSELNLSSLELGDSALYFCASGGLYNEQFFGPGTRLTVL.

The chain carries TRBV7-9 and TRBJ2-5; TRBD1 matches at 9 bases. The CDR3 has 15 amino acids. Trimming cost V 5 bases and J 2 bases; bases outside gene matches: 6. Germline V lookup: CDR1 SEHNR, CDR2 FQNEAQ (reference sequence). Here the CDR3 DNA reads TGTGCCAGCAGCCCGAGACAGGGGGGACAAGAGACCCAGTACTTC. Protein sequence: CASSPRQGGQETQYF.

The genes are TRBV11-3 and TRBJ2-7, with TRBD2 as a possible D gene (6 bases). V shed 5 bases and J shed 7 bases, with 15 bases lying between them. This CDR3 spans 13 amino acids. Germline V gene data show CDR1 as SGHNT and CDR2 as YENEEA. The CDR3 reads CASSAHGTGEQYF. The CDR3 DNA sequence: TGTGCCAGCAGCGCCCACGGGACTGGGGAGCAGTACTTC.

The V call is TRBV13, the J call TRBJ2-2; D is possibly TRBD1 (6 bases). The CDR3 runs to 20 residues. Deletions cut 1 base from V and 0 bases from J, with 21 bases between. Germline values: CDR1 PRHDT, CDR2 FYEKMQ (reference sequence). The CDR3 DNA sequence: TGTGCCAGCAGCTTAGTTGGCAGGGGCTGGTCCGGGGCGAACACCGGGGAGCTGTTTTTT. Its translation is CASSLVGRGWSGANTGELFF.

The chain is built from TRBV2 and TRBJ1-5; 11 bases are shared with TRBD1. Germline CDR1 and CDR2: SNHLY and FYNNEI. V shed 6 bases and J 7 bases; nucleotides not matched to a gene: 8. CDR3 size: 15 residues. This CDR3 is CASSGQGALGQPQHF. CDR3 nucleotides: TGTGCCAGCAGCGGACAGGGGGCATTAGGGCAGCCCCAGCATTTT.

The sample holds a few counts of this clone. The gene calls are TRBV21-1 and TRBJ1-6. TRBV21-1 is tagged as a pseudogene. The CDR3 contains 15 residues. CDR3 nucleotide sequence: TGTGCCAGCAGCAAATACGGGGGGCGAAGATCACCCCTCCACTTT. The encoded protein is CASSKYGGRRSPLHF.

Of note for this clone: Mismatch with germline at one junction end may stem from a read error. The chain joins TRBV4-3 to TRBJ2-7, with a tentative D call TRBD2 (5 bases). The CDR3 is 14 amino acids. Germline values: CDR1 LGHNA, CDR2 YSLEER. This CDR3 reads CASSQGRGPYEQCF. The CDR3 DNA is TGCGCCAGCAGCCAAGGACGGGGTCCCTACGAGCAGTGCTTC.

Here the CDR3 DNA reads TGTGCCAGCAGCTCCCTCACGGGGGGCTCCTACGAGCAGTACTTC. Translation: CASSSLTGGSYEQYF. The chain joins TRBV7-2 to TRBJ2-7; 7 bases fit TRBD2. V shed 4 bases and J 0 bases; nucleotides not matched to a gene: 6. Per germline, CDR1 SGHTA and CDR2 FQGNSA. This CDR3 comprises 15 residues.

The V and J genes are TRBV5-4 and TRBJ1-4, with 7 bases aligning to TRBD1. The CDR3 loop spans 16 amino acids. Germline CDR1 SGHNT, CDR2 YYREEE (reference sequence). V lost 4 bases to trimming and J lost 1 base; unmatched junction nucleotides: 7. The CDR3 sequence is CASSPRTGQTNEKLFF. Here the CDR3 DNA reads TGTGCCAGCAGCCCACGGACAGGTCAAACTAATGAAAAACTGTTTTTT.

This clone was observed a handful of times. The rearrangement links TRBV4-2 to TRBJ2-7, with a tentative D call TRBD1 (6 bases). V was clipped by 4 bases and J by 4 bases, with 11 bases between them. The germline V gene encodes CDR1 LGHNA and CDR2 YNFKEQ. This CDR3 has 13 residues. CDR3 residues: CASSLHRVYEQYF. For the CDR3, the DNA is TGTGCCAGCAGCCTCCACAGGGTGTACGAGCAGTACTTC.

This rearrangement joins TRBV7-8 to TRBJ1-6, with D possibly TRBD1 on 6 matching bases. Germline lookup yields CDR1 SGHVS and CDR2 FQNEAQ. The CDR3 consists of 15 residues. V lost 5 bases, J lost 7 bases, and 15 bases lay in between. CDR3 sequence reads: CASSVQGLGNSPLHF. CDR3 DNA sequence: TGTGCCAGCAGCGTCCAGGGGCTAGGGAATTCACCCCTCCACTTT.

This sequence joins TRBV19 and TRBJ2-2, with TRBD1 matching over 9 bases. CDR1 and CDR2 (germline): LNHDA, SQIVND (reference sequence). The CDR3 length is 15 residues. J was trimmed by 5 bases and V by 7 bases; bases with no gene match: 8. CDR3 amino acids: CASKDRGIGTGELFF. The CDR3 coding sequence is TGTGCCAGTAAGGACAGGGGCATAGGGACCGGGGAGCTGTTTTTT.

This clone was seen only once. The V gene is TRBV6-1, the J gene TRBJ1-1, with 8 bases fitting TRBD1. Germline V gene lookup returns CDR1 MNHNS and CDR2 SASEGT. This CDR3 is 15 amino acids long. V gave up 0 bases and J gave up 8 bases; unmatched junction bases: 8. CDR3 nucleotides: TGTGCCAGCAGTGAAGCGGACAGGGAGTTGGAAGAAGCTTTCTTT. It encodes CASSEADRELEEAFF.

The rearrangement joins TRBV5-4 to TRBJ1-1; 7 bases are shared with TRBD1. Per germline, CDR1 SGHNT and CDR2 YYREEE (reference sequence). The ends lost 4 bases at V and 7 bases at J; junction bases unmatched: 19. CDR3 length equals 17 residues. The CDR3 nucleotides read TGTGCCAGCAGCACACGACAGGGACAAACGGGCTTAGTTGAAGCTTTCTTT. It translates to CASSTRQGQTGLVEAFF.

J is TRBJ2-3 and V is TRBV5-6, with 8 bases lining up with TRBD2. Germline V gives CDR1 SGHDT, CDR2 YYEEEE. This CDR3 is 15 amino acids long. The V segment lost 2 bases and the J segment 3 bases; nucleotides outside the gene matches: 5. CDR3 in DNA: TGTGCCAGCAGCTTAGGCGGGGGGATTACAGATACGCAGTATTTT. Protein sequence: CASSLGGGITDTQYF.

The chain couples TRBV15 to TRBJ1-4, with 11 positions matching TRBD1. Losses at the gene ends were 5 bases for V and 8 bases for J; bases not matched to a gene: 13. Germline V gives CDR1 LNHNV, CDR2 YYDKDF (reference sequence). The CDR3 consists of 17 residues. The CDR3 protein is CATSGGTGGSRSEKLFF. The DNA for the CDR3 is TGTGCCACCAGCGGCGGGACAGGGGGTAGTCGATCAGAAAAACTGTTTTTT. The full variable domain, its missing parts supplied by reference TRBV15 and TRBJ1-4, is DAMVIQNPRYQVTQFGKPVTLSCSQTLNHNVMYWYQQKSSQAPKLLFHYYDKDFNNEADTPDNFQSRRPNTSFCFLDIRSPGLGDTAMYLCATSGGTGGSRSEKLFFGSGTQLSVL.